One and the same sample provided the 11 T cell receptor beta chains below, sequenced in a study of blood T cells in healthy people across ages. Primers used in a second PCR of roughly 7 to 12 cycles were a sample-barcoded 5' primer and a J-beta primer mix. TCRdb redid the calling of the 5' RACE reads with MiXCR, one entry per CDR3 protein. In the table there are fewer than 750,000 distinct CDR3 sequences, roughly 43% of which are singletons. The sequenced sample consisted of blood. Receptors were obtained from a man older than 75 in good health.

The rearrangement links TRBV5-1 to TRBJ1-5; the D gene is possibly TRBD1 (5 bases). There are 18 residues in the CDR3. Trimming pared 7 bases from V and 0 bases from J, leaving 23 bases between. The germline V gene encodes CDR1 SGHRS and CDR2 YFSETQ. CDR3: CASWSKGTGVNSNQPQHF. CDR3 DNA: TGCGCCAGCTGGTCGAAAGGGACCGGGGTTAATAGCAATCAGCCCCAGCATTTT.

The chain uses TRBV20-1 and TRBJ2-5; the match to TRBD2 covers 10 bases. Per germline, CDR1 DFQATT and CDR2 SNEGSKA (reference sequence). Trimming cost V 5 bases and J 5 bases; bases outside gene matches: 11. This CDR3 comprises 15 residues. CDR3 region: CSAPDSSGGGETQYF. For the CDR3, the DNA is TGCAGTGCTCCTGACTCTAGCGGGGGTGGGGAGACCCAGTACTTC.

In its sample, this clonotype was seen a few times. The chain uses TRBV6-4 and TRBJ2-5, with D unclear. The V end lost 0 bases, the J end lost 6 bases, and 8 bases lay between the germline ends. Germline CDR1 is MRHNA and CDR2 is SNTAGT. The CDR3 contains 13 residues. CDR3: CASSDSMGKTQYF. The CDR3 DNA follows: TGTGCCAGCAGTGACTCGATGGGAAAGACCCAGTACTTC.

This clonotype was counted between two and nine times. This sequence joins TRBV9 and TRBJ1-2, with 7 bases identical to TRBD1. The junction had 8 bases not matched to a gene; V was cut back by 3 bases and J by 3 bases. Germline CDR1 and CDR2: SGDLS and YYNGEE. CDR3 length: 15 residues. In DNA form, the CDR3 reads TGTGCCAGCAGCGCCCTCGGGACAGCAGACTATGGCTACACCTTC. It yields the protein CASSALGTADYGYTF.

The chain recombines TRBV14 with TRBJ2-1; D is uncertain. CDR3 size: 12 residues. Per germline, CDR1 SGHDN and CDR2 FVKESK. V lost 5 bases, J lost 7 bases, and 9 bases lay in between. The CDR3 DNA reads as TGTGCCAGCAGCACTTCTGGGAATGAGCAGTTCTTC. Its translation: CASSTSGNEQFF.

This chain links TRBV5-1 with TRBJ2-1; tentatively, D is TRBD1 (5 bases). Germline V gene sequence: CDR1 SGHRS, CDR2 YFSETQ. Trimming cost V 3 bases and J 10 bases, with 14 bases left between them. CDR3 length: 13 residues. This chain's CDR3 is CASSSPTDSEQFF. CDR3 sequence (DNA): TGCGCCAGCAGCTCGCCGACAGACTCGGAGCAGTTCTTC.

The chain couples TRBV20-1 to TRBJ2-7, with D unresolved. The ends were cut back, 6 bases at V and 0 bases at J, with 18 bases in the middle. The CDR3 is 15 amino acids. Germline V gives CDR1 DFQATT, CDR2 SNEGSKA (reference sequence). The CDR3 coding sequence is TGCAGTGCCAAGCCCCCGACAACAATCTCCTACGAGCAGTACTTC. This gives the protein CSAKPPTTISYEQYF.

Here the CDR3 reads CASSQPGQGTHEQYF. CDR3 nucleotide sequence: TGTGCCAGCAGCCAACCGGGACAGGGGACCCACGAGCAGTACTTC. This chain links TRBV3-1 with TRBJ2-7; TRBD1 aligns across 10 bases. This CDR3 contains 15 residues. The junction had 6 bases not matched to a gene; V was cut back by 2 bases and J by 5 bases. Germline lookup yields CDR1 LGHDT and CDR2 YNNKEL (reference sequence).

The V call is TRBV21-1, the J call TRBJ1-5. TRBV21-1 is labeled a pseudogene. The CDR3 loop spans 13 amino acids. CDR3: CASSTGSNQPQHF. Written as DNA, the CDR3 is TGTGCCAGCAGCACGGGGAGCAATCAGCCCCAGCATTTT.

The chain has TRBV27 and TRBJ1-2, with TRBD1 as a possible D gene (5 bases). This CDR3 region has 15 residues. V was shortened by 2 bases and J by 0 bases, with 10 bases between the two germline ends. Germline loops: CDR1 MNHEY, CDR2 SMNVEV (reference sequence). The CDR3 DNA reads as TGTGCCAGCAGTTTAGACAGAGCTGCTAACTATGGCTACACCTTC. This encodes CASSLDRAANYGYTF.

This clonotype was recorded at least ten times. The rearrangement joins TRBV6-5 to TRBJ1-2; D might be TRBD1 (5 bases). Germline CDR1 MNHEY, CDR2 SVGAGI. V was cut by 3 bases and J by 6 bases, with 26 bases left in between. The length of the CDR3 is 18 residues. DNA for the CDR3: TGTGCCAGCAGTTATCGCCTCCCTGGGACGGCCGATTTCAATGGCTACACCTTC. This codes for CASSYRLPGTADFNGYTF.